The 24 T cell receptor beta chains in this list originate from one sample, sequenced in a study of T cell responses to AZD1222 COVID-19 vaccine. Sequencing was performed with immunoSEQ multiplex PCR; in TCRdb, only in-frame clones are kept and a portion is missing. The top ten hold 5.7% of the sample, which has just over 80,000 clones, just under 90% seen once. The material was peripheral blood, obtained on day 0 of AZD1222 vaccination. Receptors originate from an adult in good health.

This chain connects TRBV15 to TRBJ2-7; 7 nucleotides line up with TRBD1. There are 15 residues in the CDR3. Germline V gene lookup returns CDR1 LNHNV and CDR2 YYDKDF (reference sequence). V was clipped by 2 bases and J by 3 bases; unmatched bases: 7. The CDR3, as DNA: TGTGCCACCAGCAGAACCGGACAGGTTGACTACGAGCAGTACTTC. Translating gives CATSRTGQVDYEQYF.

The chain is built from TRBV7-3 and TRBJ2-5; D unresolved. The CDR3 is 14 amino acids. Germline V gives CDR1 SGHTA, CDR2 FQGTGA. V was pared by 5 bases and J by 1 base, with 11 bases between. In DNA, the CDR3 is TGTGCCAGCAGCCCCCGTGGAACCCAAGAGACCCAGTACTTC. This sequence encodes CASSPRGTQETQYF.

Here the CDR3 DNA reads TGCGCCAGCAGCCAAACTAGCGGGGATTTCTACGAGCAGTACTTC. It yields the protein CASSQTSGDFYEQYF. This chain connects TRBV4-1 to TRBJ2-7, with 10 bases lining up with TRBD2. The CDR3 is 15 residues long. V lost 2 bases and J lost 3; bases outside the gene matches: 4. Germline values: CDR1 MGHRA, CDR2 YSYEKL.

The chain joins TRBV18 to TRBJ1-4; the D gene is possibly TRBD1 (5 bases). CDR3 length: 14 amino acids. Trimming shortened V by 3 bases and J by 5 bases, and 10 bases separated the two germline ends. Germline V gene lookup returns CDR1 KGHSH and CDR2 LQKENI. CDR3 sequence (DNA): TGTGCCAGCTCACCCCCAGGGAAAAATGAAAAACTGTTTTTT. The encoded protein is CASSPPGKNEKLFF.

The chain recombines TRBV7-2 with TRBJ1-5; D is uncertain. The CDR3 sequence is 15 residues long. Germline loops: CDR1 SGHTA, CDR2 FQGNSA. The ends were cut back, 1 base at V and 2 bases at J, with 9 bases in the middle. Here the CDR3 DNA reads TGTGCCAGCAGCTTAGGGCGGGTCGGCAATCAGCCCCAGCATTTT. Translation gives CASSLGRVGNQPQHF.

This clone appeared a few times. The chain combines TRBV5-1 with TRBJ1-1, with D possibly being TRBD1 (5 bases). Germline V CDR1 and CDR2: SGHRS, YFSETQ. V lost 4 bases and J lost 11, with 24 bases in between. This CDR3 contains 15 residues. In nucleotides, the CDR3 is TGCGCCAGCAGCCGAATGGAATACTCCGGGGGTGAGGCTTTCTTT. It codes for CASSRMEYSGGEAFF.

Turning to this clone: One junction end disagrees with the germline gene, perhaps due to a read error. The V and J genes are TRBV12-3 or TRBV12-4 and TRBJ1-1; maybe TRBD1 (6 bases). The CDR3 contains 13 residues. The CDR3 DNA follows: TGTGCCAGCAGTTTAGTTTTGGGCAGGGACACAACATTT. It codes for CASSLVLGRDTTF.

The genes are TRBV24-1 and TRBJ2-5, with D perhaps TRBD1 or TRBD2 (5 bases each). The CDR3 runs 12 residues. Germline-derived CDR1 and CDR2 are KGHDR and SFDVKD. The ends were cut back, 4 bases at V and 14 bases at J, with 16 bases in the middle. The CDR3 bases are TGTGCCACCAGTGACCCTGGGGGTAGGGCCTACTTC. Encoded protein: CATSDPGGRAYF.

V usage is TRBV7-2 and J usage is TRBJ1-1; possible D gene TRBD1, 5 bases. The CDR3 covers 17 residues. V gave up 0 bases and J gave up 3 bases, with 17 bases separating them. CDR1 is SGHTA, CDR2 FQGNSA, per germline. CDR3 DNA: TGTGCCAGCAGCTTAGCTCTTGGGAGGGGAGTGGACACTGAAGCTTTCTTT. Translated: CASSLALGRGVDTEAFF.

The chain employs TRBV3-1 (or the pseudogene TRBV3-2) and TRBJ2-3; D unresolved. Germline V gene data show CDR1 as LGHDT and CDR2 as YNNKEL (reference sequence). V dropped 0 bases and J dropped 4 bases, with 2 bases sitting between them. The length of the CDR3 is 12 residues. The CDR3 spells CASSQDPDTQYF. Written as DNA, the CDR3 is TGTGCCAGCAGCCAAGATCCAGATACGCAGTATTTT.

This chain links TRBV2 with TRBJ1-6; no definite D call. Deletions cut 5 bases from V and 7 bases from J, with 18 bases between. Germline lookup yields CDR1 SNHLY and CDR2 FYNNEI. This CDR3 spans 16 amino acids. CDR3 in DNA: TGTGCCAGCAGTAGTCGGGGTGTTTTAGAAAATTCACCCCTCCACTTT. It encodes CASSSRGVLENSPLHF.

This chain joins TRBV10-2 and TRBJ2-2, with 9 nucleotides matching TRBD1. This CDR3 comprises 15 residues. The V gene's germline CDR1 is WSHSY and CDR2 SAAADI. V shed 7 bases, J shed 6 bases, and the junction held 9 bases outside the gene matches. The CDR3 protein is CASNPTGGISGELFF. CDR3 nucleotide sequence: TGCGCCAGCAATCCGACAGGGGGGATATCCGGGGAGCTGTTTTTT.

The rearrangement links TRBV30 to TRBJ1-5; D unclear. V shed 2 bases and J shed 7 bases, with 9 bases lying between them. Germline CDR1 and CDR2: GTSNPN and SVGIG (reference sequence). The CDR3 length is 12 residues. The CDR3 loop reads CAWSSGNQPQHF. In DNA form, the CDR3 reads TGTGCCTGGAGTTCCGGGAACCAGCCCCAGCATTTT.

J is TRBJ1-6 and V is TRBV7-2, with 8 positions matching TRBD1. V trimming: 2 bases; J trimming: 6 bases; junction bases outside the gene matches: 6. The CDR3 is made up of 16 amino acids. The germline gives CDR1 SGHTA, CDR2 FQGNSA. The CDR3 DNA reads TGTGCCAGCAGCTTAAGCGTGGGACAGGCTAATTCACCCCTCCACTTT. As protein: CASSLSVGQANSPLHF.

The count of this clone is one. The gene calls are TRBV7-2 and TRBJ1-2; possibly TRBD1 for D (6 bases). The V gene's germline CDR1 is SGHTA and CDR2 FQGNSA. With 4 bases removed from V and 2 bases from J, the gap between germline ends came to 8 bases. The CDR3 loop spans 13 amino acids. Written as DNA, the CDR3 is TGTGCCAGCAGCTCAACAGGGAACTATGGCTACACCTTC. Translation gives CASSSTGNYGYTF.

This clone was observed a few times. This rearrangement joins TRBV30 to TRBJ1-5; 8 positions match TRBD1. CDR3 length: 17 amino acids. Germline V lookup: CDR1 GTSNPN, CDR2 SVGIG (reference sequence). V shed 2 bases, J shed 1 base, and the junction held 10 bases outside the gene matches. The chain's CDR3 is CAWSSGQGGRSNQPQHF. The CDR3, as DNA: TGTGCCTGGAGTTCTGGACAGGGTGGACGGAGCAATCAGCCCCAGCATTTT.

The rearrangement links TRBV19 to TRBJ1-1; D is ambiguous. The CDR3 is 13 residues long. The germline CDR1 and CDR2 sequences are LNHDA and SQIVND (reference sequence). The V and J ends lost 5 bases and 5 bases respectively, with 12 bases between them. CDR3 nucleotides: TGTGCCAGTAGTGTTTCAACCAGAACTGAAGCTTTCTTT. Translated, it gives CASSVSTRTEAFF.

This clone was seen once. The chain has TRBV7-2 and TRBJ1-1, with D possibly being TRBD1 (6 bases). The CDR3 covers 15 residues. Trimming took off 3 bases at V and 6 bases at J, with 17 bases between the two ends. Germline CDR1 and CDR2: SGHTA and FQGNSA. The CDR3 spells CASSFTTGSTPEAFF. DNA of the CDR3: TGTGCCAGCAGCTTTACCACAGGGTCTACGCCTGAAGCTTTCTTT.

The chain carries TRBV5-1 and TRBJ2-7; 7 nucleotides line up with TRBD1. Per germline, CDR1 SGHRS and CDR2 YFSETQ. Trimming took 5 bases from V and 5 from J; bases not matched to a gene: 10. This CDR3 is 14 amino acids long. The CDR3 sequence: CASRQLTGVNEQYF. The CDR3 DNA reads TGCGCCAGCAGGCAATTAACAGGGGTAAACGAGCAGTACTTC.

V gene TRBV2 combines with J gene TRBJ2-5; 8 bases match TRBD2. Per the germline V gene, CDR1 is SNHLY and CDR2 is FYNNEI. V shed 4 bases and J 7 bases; nucleotides not matched to a gene: 8. The CDR3 runs to 14 residues. CDR3 sequence (DNA): TGTGCCAGCAGTGTCGGTGCCGGGGGGGGGACCCAGTACTTC. Its protein is CASSVGAGGGTQYF.

The chain employs TRBV29-1 and TRBJ1-2; D gene unclear. The V and J ends lost 5 bases and 0 bases respectively, with 7 bases between them. From germline, CDR1 is SQVTM and CDR2 ANQGSEA. This CDR3 has 12 residues. The CDR3: CSVTGSNYGYTF. The CDR3 DNA reads TGCAGCGTTACGGGGTCTAACTATGGCTACACCTTC.

The chain uses TRBV7-8 and TRBJ1-1, with no clear D. This CDR3 spans 12 amino acids. The V gene's germline CDR1 is SGHVS and CDR2 FQNEAQ. V lost 6 bases, J lost 3 bases, and 8 bases lay in between. CDR3 loop: CASRTRDTEAFF. The CDR3 nucleotides are TGTGCCAGCAGAACACGGGACACTGAAGCTTTCTTT. The full variable domain, in which reference TRBV7-8 and TRBJ1-1 provide the parts outside the CDR3, is GAGVSQSPRYKVAKRGQDVALRCDPISGHVSLFWYQQALGQGPEFLTYFQNEAQLDKSGLPSDRFFAERPEGSVSTLKIQRTQQEDSAVYLCASRTRDTEAFFGQGTRLTVV.

The chain combines TRBV12-3 or TRBV12-4 with TRBJ1-1; D might be TRBD1 (6 bases). The length of the CDR3 is 11 residues. V lost 9 bases to trimming and J lost 5 bases, with 10 bases between them. This CDR3 reads CASSQGTEAFF. The CDR3 DNA follows: TGTGCCAGTTCCCAGGGGACTGAAGCTTTCTTT.

The rearrangement links TRBV28 to TRBJ2-7, with 9 bases that match TRBD1. Germline V lookup: CDR1 MDHEN, CDR2 SYDVKM. The V and J ends lost 7 bases and 4 bases, in that order; junction bases with no gene match: 5. The CDR3 is made up of 13 amino acids. The CDR3 region is CASTRTGEYEQYF. The CDR3 coding sequence is TGTGCCAGCACCCGGACAGGGGAATACGAGCAGTACTTC.